The source of this T cell receptor beta chain is a study of regulatory T cells in long-lasting Graves disease. Study at large: Graves' patients who were just diagnosed had used antithyroid drugs for under 3 months.

Time point specified: newly diagnosed GD, antithyroid drugs for less than 3 months. PBMCs were the source of the RNA used for TCR sequencing. The CDR3 extends over 12 amino acids. Germline V CDR1 and CDR2: SGDLS, YYNGEE. Building the TCR beta libraries relied on iRepertoire HTBI primers, and CDR3 regions underwent Arm-PCR. TCRdb independently ran MiXCR on the multiplex PCR reads; one entry per CDR3 protein. The data show about 620,000 distinct CDR3 sequences, with roughly 15% seen just once and around 18% held by the top ten. The data also belong to a second study, concerning T cells in Graves' hyperthyroidism and ophthalmopathy. From that paper: Researchers ran a first-round RT-PCR on the TCR CDR3 using the HTBI primer set.

This specimen consisted of peripheral blood mononuclear cells (PBMCs), obtained at new diagnosis, from a patient treated with antithyroid drugs. The chain links TRBV9 to TRBJ2-3; D is unresolved. Judging by the DNA end, TRBJ2-1 fits better; the J call may be wrong. This sequence was found in a woman aged 30 to 39 with Graves disease. The CDR3 is CASSVEDHEQFF. The CDR3 DNA reads as TGTGCCAGCAGCGTAGAGGATCATGAGCAGTTCTTC.